The present entry profiles one T cell receptor (beta chain) with its context. PBMCs stemmed from around 10 ml fresh peripheral blood. TCR beta CDR3 region amplification was performed from RNA transcripts. First-round RT-PCR of the TCR CDR3 relied on the HTBI primer set. TCRdb fed the multiplex PCR reads into MiXCR, producing one record per CDR3 protein. This sample carries about 350,000 distinct CDR3 sequences, 15% to 20% of them seen once, and the ten largest clones take 15% to 18%. This sample is part of a study of T cells in Graves' hyperthyroidism and ophthalmopathy. CDR1 and CDR2 from the germline V gene are SGHVS and FQNEAQ. This CDR3 has 14 amino acids. V was trimmed by 5 bases and J by 4 bases, leaving 15 bases between them.

The V call is TRBV7-8, the J call TRBJ2-7; either TRBD1 or TRBD2 may supply D (6 bases each). The TCR sequence derives from a woman between 40 and 50 years old with Graves' ophthalmopathy. Sequences were obtained from blood. The CDR3 region has the DNA TGTGCCAGCAGCCCTTGGGGGGCCGGTTACGAGCAGTACTTC. Its translation is CASSPWGAGYEQYF.